This T cell receptor beta chain was recorded in a study of blood T cell repertoires in COVID-19. Study context: Sources were T cells, B-cell-depleted T cells, or PBMCs; the material itself was cDNA or gDNA.

The repertoire was sequenced with immunoSEQ multiplex PCR; TCRdb's copy has only in-frame clones and lacks some. The sample lists some 250,000 clones, approximately 83% seen once, with 1.5% to 2% in the top ten. Trimming at V came to 0 bases and at J to 6 bases, leaving 11 bases not matched to a gene. Germline V gene sequence: CDR1 MGHRA, CDR2 YSYEKL. The CDR3 has 17 residues. Clinical histories supplied by participants themselves formed the basis of cohort assignment. Cohort 3 recovery required two negative PCRs, clearance, or symptom resolution. The sample was PBMCs or T cells enriched from blood (not recorded which). This chain joins TRBV4-1 and TRBJ2-1; 7 positions match TRBD2. The sequence derives from a woman in her fifties or sixties who had recovered from COVID-19. CDR3 sequence (DNA): TGCGCCAGCAGCCAAGATAATAGTTGGGAGGGCTTCAATGAGCAGTTCTTC. Translated, it gives CASSQDNSWEGFNEQFF.